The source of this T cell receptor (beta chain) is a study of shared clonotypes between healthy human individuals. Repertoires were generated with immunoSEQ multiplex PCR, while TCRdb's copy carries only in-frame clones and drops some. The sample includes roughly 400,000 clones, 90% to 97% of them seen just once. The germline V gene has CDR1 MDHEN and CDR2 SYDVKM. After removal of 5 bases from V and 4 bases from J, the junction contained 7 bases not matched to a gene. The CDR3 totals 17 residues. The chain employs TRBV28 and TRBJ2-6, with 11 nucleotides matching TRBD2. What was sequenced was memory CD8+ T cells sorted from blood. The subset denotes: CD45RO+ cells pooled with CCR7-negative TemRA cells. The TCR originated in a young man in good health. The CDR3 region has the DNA TGTGCCAGCAGTCTTAGCGGGAGGGCCGCAGGGGCCAACGTCCTGACTTTC. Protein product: CASSLSGRAAGANVLTF.